Listed below are T cell receptor beta chains from one sample, sequenced in a study of control samples from healthy donors and cancer patients. Method: immunoSEQ multiplex PCR; TCRdb's copy keeps in-frame clones and lacks some. The sample includes 88,000 or so clones, 90% to 95% of them seen just once. Sequences were obtained from blood. These receptors were taken from a woman aged 18-30 years in good health. Each CDR3 is given with its conserved first and last residue. The D gene is left open where the match is weak. Rows give clone size only sometimes, using once, few, many, or a class for an expanded clone.

NA,NA,TRBV4-2,TRBJ2-4,CASSQDELGLNIQYF,TGTGCCAGCAGCCAAGATGAACTAGGTTTGAACATTCAGTACTTC
TRBD1,NA,TRBV7-3,TRBJ2-3,CASSSTTGSDTQYF,TGTGCCAGCAGCTCAACGACAGGGTCGGATACGCAGTATTTT
NA,once,TRBV7-8,TRBJ1-1,CASSLLQLNTEAFF,TGTGCCAGCAGCTTATTACAGTTGAACACTGAAGCTTTCTTT
TRBD2,NA,TRBV9,TRBJ2-1,CASTLGTSGYNEQFF,TGTGCCAGCACCTTAGGGACTAGCGGCTACAATGAGCAGTTCTTC
NA,NA,TRBV2,TRBJ1-5,CASSDRVSGSQPQHF,TGTGCCAGCAGTGACCGGGTATCGGGGAGTCAGCCCCAGCATTTT
NA,NA,TRBV7-2,TRBJ2-3,CASSLVGGDTQYF,TGTGCCAGCAGCTTAGTAGGCGGTGATACGCAGTATTTT
TRBD1,NA,TRBV28,TRBJ1-1,CASSLWAGGEAFF,TGTGCCAGCAGTTTATGGGCAGGGGGAGAAGCTTTCTTT
NA,NA,TRBV11-2,TRBJ2-7,CASSLLTYEQYF,TGTGCCAGCAGCTTATTGACCTACGAGCAGTACTTC
NA,NA,TRBV23-1,TRBJ2-7,CASGSFYRLSYEQYF,TGCGCCAGCGGATCATTTTACAGGCTCTCCTACGAGCAGTACTTC
TRBD2,once,TRBV7-9,TRBJ2-5,CASTGGETQYF,TGTGCCAGCACCGGGGGGGAGACCCAGTACTTC
NA,NA,TRBV29-1,TRBJ2-3,CSVDFTDTQYF,TGCAGCGTTGATTTCACAGATACGCAGTATTTT
NA,once,TRBV18,TRBJ1-5,CASSDGTKGNLIQPQHF,TGTGCCAGCTCGGATGGGACAAAAGGAAATCTCATACAGCCCCAGCATTTT
NA,NA,TRBV2,TRBJ1-1,CASGTRRTEAFF,TGTGCCAGCGGGACCCGGCGGACTGAAGCTTTCTTT
NA,NA,TRBV28,TRBJ1-5,CASRGQRNQPQHF,TGTGCCAGCAGAGGACAGAGAAATCAGCCCCAGCATTTT
NA,NA,TRBV2,TRBJ1-2,CASSEALRGTTYGYTF,TGTGCCAGCAGTGAAGCGCTTCGAGGGACAACATATGGCTACACCTTC
NA,NA,TRBV5-1,TRBJ1-6,CASSLVRGSYNSPLHF,TGCGCCAGCAGCTTGGTGAGGGGTTCCTATAATTCACCCCTCCACTTT
NA,NA,TRBV27,TRBJ2-6,CASSLRTVPGANVLTF,NA
NA,NA,TRBV6-1,TRBJ1-2,CASSEIRPDDYTF,TGTGCCAGCAGTGAAATAAGGCCGGACGACTACACCTTC
NA,once,TRBV6-5,TRBJ2-7,CATFSYSASYEQYF,TGTGCCACCTTCTCTTACTCGGCCTCCTACGAGCAGTACTTC
TRBD2,NA,TRBV3-1/TRBV3-2,TRBJ2-5,CASSQSGRLAGLQETQYF,TGTGCCAGCAGCCAATCGGGACGACTAGCGGGGCTTCAAGAGACCCAGTACTTC
NA,NA,TRBV12-2,TRBJ1-1,CASRLEGLNTEAFF,TGTGCAAGTCGCTTAGAGGGTTTGAACACTGAAGCTTTCTTT
TRBD2,NA,TRBV2,TRBJ2-7,CASSVGLAVTYEQYF,TGTGCCAGCAGTGTGGGACTAGCGGTTACTTACGAGCAGTACTTC
TRBD1,NA,TRBV19,TRBJ1-1,CASMIWTGGSSEAFF,TGTGCCAGTATGATTTGGACAGGGGGTTCCTCTGAAGCTTTCTTT
NA,NA,TRBV11-2,TRBJ1-2,CASSLGIGGRGYTF,TGTGCCAGCAGCTTAGGGATTGGGGGTCGCGGCTACACCTTC
NA,NA,TRBV5-4,TRBJ2-7,CASSWPAFCEFSSYEQYF,TGTGCCAGCAGCTGGCCCGCCTTTTGTGAATTCAGCTCCTACGAGCAGTACTTC
NA,NA,TRBV19,TRBJ1-2,CASSRSGSGYTF,TGTGCCAGTAGTCGGTCGGGGTCCGGCTACACCTTC
NA,NA,TRBV3-1/TRBV3-2,TRBJ2-6,CASSQRGGSGANVLTF,TGTGCCAGCAGCCAAAGAGGAGGGTCTGGGGCCAACGTCCTGACTTTC
NA,NA,TRBV5-1,TRBJ1-5,CASSLVPGDQPQHF,TGCGCCAGCAGCTTGGTCCCAGGGGATCAGCCCCAGCATTTT
NA,once,TRBV12-1,TRBJ2-5,CASSSPGTGGDEETQYF,TGTGCCAGCAGCTCGCCCGGGACAGGGGGGGATGAAGAGACCCAGTACTTC
TRBD2,NA,TRBV7-6,TRBJ2-3,CASSALAGGPTDTQYF,TGTGCCAGCAGCGCGTTAGCGGGAGGACCCACAGATACGCAGTATTTT
TRBD1,NA,TRBV11-3,TRBJ2-3,CASSAEPGQGHTQYF,TGTGCCAGCAGCGCAGAACCGGGACAGGGCCATACGCAGTATTTT
NA,NA,TRBV10-3,TRBJ1-5,CAISESGGVQPQHF,TGTGCCATCAGTGAGTCAGGCGGAGTCCAGCCCCAGCATTTT
NA,NA,TRBV20-1,TRBJ1-4,CSASRAANEKLFF,TGCAGTGCTAGTCGGGCAGCTAATGAAAAACTGTTTTTT
TRBD1,few,TRBV9,TRBJ2-3,CASSGQGATYTDTQYF,TGTGCCAGCAGCGGACAGGGTGCCACATACACAGATACGCAGTATTTT
NA,NA,TRBV27,TRBJ2-7,CASRPQGAYEQYF,TGTGCCAGCAGGCCTCAGGGTGCCTACGAGCAGTACTTC
TRBD1,NA,TRBV28,TRBJ1-2,CASSLLARGPDGYTF,TGTGCCAGCAGTTTATTAGCCAGGGGGCCGGATGGCTACACCTTC
NA,NA,TRBV24-1,TRBJ2-5,CATSDGRSGETQYF,TGTGCCACCAGTGATGGTCGCAGCGGAGAGACCCAGTACTTC
NA,NA,TRBV13,TRBJ2-7,CASSFSVMGRSSLYEQYF,TGTGCCAGCAGCTTTTCGGTTATGGGGCGGAGCTCCCTCTACGAGCAGTACTTC
TRBD2,NA,TRBV6-6,TRBJ2-1,CASSYLGTSSEQFF,TGTGCCAGCAGTTACCTGGGGACTAGCAGTGAGCAGTTCTTC
NA,once,TRBV28,TRBJ1-5,CASSFEGILNQPQHF,TGTGCCAGCAGTTTTGAGGGGATCCTTAATCAGCCCCAGCATTTT
NA,NA,TRBV6-1,TRBJ2-7,CASSEARLYLMWQYF,TGTGCCAGCAGTGAAGCGCGATTATACCTAATGTGGCAGTACTTC
NA,NA,TRBV4-1,TRBJ1-5,CASSQEGATINQPQHF,TGCGCCAGCAGCCAAGAAGGGGCCACGATCAATCAGCCCCAGCATTTT
NA,NA,TRBV27,TRBJ2-7,CASSSVVGSYEQYF,TGTGCCAGCAGTTCGGTCGTCGGCTCCTACGAGCAGTACTTC